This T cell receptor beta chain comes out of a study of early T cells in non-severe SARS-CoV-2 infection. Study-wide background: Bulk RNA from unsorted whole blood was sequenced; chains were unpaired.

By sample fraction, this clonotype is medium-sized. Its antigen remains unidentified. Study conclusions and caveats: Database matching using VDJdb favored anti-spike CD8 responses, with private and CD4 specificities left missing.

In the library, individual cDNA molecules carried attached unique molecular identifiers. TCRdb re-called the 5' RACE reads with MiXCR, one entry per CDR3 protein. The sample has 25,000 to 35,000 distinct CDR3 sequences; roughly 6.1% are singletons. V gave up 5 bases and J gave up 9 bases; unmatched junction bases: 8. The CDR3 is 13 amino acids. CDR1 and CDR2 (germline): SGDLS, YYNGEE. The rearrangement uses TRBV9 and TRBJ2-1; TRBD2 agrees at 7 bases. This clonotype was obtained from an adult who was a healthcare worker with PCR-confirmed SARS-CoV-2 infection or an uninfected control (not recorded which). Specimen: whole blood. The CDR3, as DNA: TGTGCCAGCAGGGGCGGGAGTGGATCTGAGCAGTTCTTC. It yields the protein CASRGGSGSEQFF.